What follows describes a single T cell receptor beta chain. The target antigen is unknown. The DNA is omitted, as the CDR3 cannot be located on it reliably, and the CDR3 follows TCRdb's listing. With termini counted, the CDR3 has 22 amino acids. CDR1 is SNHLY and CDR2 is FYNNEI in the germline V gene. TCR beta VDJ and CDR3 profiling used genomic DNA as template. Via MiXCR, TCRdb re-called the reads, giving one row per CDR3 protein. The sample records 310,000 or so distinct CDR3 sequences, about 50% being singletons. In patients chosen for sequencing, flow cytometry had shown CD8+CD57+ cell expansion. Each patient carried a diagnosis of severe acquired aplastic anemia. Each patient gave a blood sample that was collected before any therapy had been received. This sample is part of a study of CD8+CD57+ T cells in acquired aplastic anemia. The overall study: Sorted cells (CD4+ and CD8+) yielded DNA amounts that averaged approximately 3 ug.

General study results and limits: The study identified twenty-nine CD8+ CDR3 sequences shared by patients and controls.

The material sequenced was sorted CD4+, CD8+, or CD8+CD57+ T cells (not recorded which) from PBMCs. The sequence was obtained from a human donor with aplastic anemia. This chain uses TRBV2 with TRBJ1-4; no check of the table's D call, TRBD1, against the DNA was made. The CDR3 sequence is CASRENRASTFGSGTANEKLFF.